This passage covers 9 T cell receptor beta chains from one sample sequenced in a study of blood T cells in healthy people across ages (dated by TCRdb to about 2015). The library was prepared using 5' RACE. Sequencer: Illumina HiSeq 2500. A second roughly 6 to 11 cycle PCR used a sample-barcoded 5' primer and a J-beta primer mix. Starting from the raw public reads, TCRdb applied fastp trimming at Q25, assembled clones with MiXCR and retained in-frame beta chains. Rows merge per CDR3 protein into single entries with the most common DNA and genes. The sample profile shows just over 1 million distinct CDR3 sequences; roughly 45% of them were found once. The top ten clones comprise under 20% of the sample. The sequencing input was blood. The receptors were sampled from a woman aged 55-69 years in good health.

The chain combines TRBV7-9 with TRBJ2-5; 9 bases align to TRBD2. V shed 5 bases and J 2 bases; nucleotides not matched to a gene: 6. CDR3 size: 15 residues. Germline values: CDR1 SEHNR, CDR2 FQNEAQ (reference sequence). The CDR3 loop reads CASSRRLAVQETQYF. The CDR3 DNA reads TGTGCCAGCAGCCGAAGACTAGCGGTACAAGAGACCCAGTACTTC. The complete variable domain, with remaining parts taken from reference TRBV7-9 and TRBJ2-5, reads DTGVSQNPRHKITKRGQNVTFRCDPISEHNRLYWYRQTLGQGPEFLTYFQNEAQLEKSRLLSDRFSAERPKGSFSTLEIQRTEQGDSAMYLCASSRRLAVQETQYFGPGTRLLVL.

In this sample, this clonotype turned up a few times. The chain carries TRBV7-9 and TRBJ2-7; 10 bases are shared with TRBD2. The germline V gene has CDR1 SEHNR and CDR2 FQNEAQ (reference sequence). The V segment lost 7 bases and the J segment 3 bases; nucleotides outside the gene matches: 12. This CDR3 has 16 residues. The CDR3 DNA sequence: TGTGCCAGCACCCCAACCCGGGCTAGCGGGGGCTACGAGCAGTACTTC. It translates to CASTPTRASGGYEQYF.

The chain links TRBV10-3 to TRBJ2-5; 10 nucleotides match TRBD1. Germline V lookup: CDR1 ENHRY, CDR2 SYGVKD. V lost 6 bases to trimming and J lost 4 bases; unmatched junction nucleotides: 11. The length of the CDR3 is 16 residues. The CDR3 spells CAIRGTGASEGETQYF. CDR3 DNA: TGTGCCATCAGGGGGACAGGGGCGAGCGAGGGAGAGACCCAGTACTTC.

Details on this clonotype: A read error is possible here, since a much larger clone lies one base away. The V call is TRBV9, the J call TRBJ2-7; either TRBD1 or TRBD2 may supply D (6 bases each). CDR3 length: 16 amino acids. CDR1 is SGDLS and CDR2 is YYNGEE in the germline V gene. Trimming removed 10 bases at V and 0 bases at J, with 23 bases between. The CDR3: CAGSRGVGQGSYEQYF. The CDR3 region has the DNA TGTGCCGGCTCGAGGGGGGTGGGCCAGGGCTCCTACGAGCAGTACTTC. The variable domain in full, completed from reference TRBV9 and TRBJ2-7, reads DSGVTQTPKHLITATGQRVTLRCSPRSGDLSVYWYQQSLDQGLQFLIQYYNGEERAKGNILERFSAQQFPDLHSELNLSSLELGDSALYFCAGSRGVGQGSYEQYFGPGTRLTVT.

The chain couples TRBV20-1 to TRBJ2-6, with 9 bases matching TRBD1. The CDR3 has 16 residues. V lost 3 bases, J lost 2 bases, and 5 bases stayed unmatched. CDR1 and CDR2 (germline): DFQATT, SNEGSKA (reference sequence). The CDR3 DNA follows: TGCAGTGCTAGTTCCACAGGGGGCCCTGGGGCCAACGTCCTGACTTTC. The encoded protein is CSASSTGGPGANVLTF.

The chain couples TRBV28 to TRBJ1-2; no clear D gene. The CDR3 is 12 residues long. CDR1 and CDR2 (germline): MDHEN, SYDVKM. The V end lost 3 bases, the J end lost 5 bases, and 7 bases lay between the germline ends. The CDR3 coding sequence is TGTGCCAGCAGTTTTATACGATATGGCTACACCTTC. It translates to CASSFIRYGYTF.

In the case of this clonotype: The junction shows a germline mismatch at one end, possibly a read error. The chain joins TRBV2 to TRBJ2-7; no clear D gene. CDR1 is SNHLY and CDR2 is FYNNEI in the germline V gene. This CDR3 is 16 amino acids long. The CDR3, as DNA: TGTGCCAGCAGTGAATCTAGTCCAGCCATCTCCGACGAGCAGTACTTC. This sequence encodes CASSESSPAISDEQYF.

The chain combines TRBV7-8 with TRBJ2-6; D not resolved. This CDR3 is 17 amino acids long. Deletions cut 1 base from V and 1 base from J, with 11 bases between. Germline CDR1 reads SGHVS; CDR2 reads FQNEAQ. CDR3 nucleotides: TGTGCCAGCAGCTTAGAGAGAGCACGATCTGGGGCCAACGTCCTGACTTTC. Its protein product is CASSLERARSGANVLTF.

This sequence joins TRBV27 and TRBJ1-5; D gene uncertain. The germline V gene has CDR1 MNHEY and CDR2 SMNVEV (reference sequence). The germline V and J ends were trimmed by 0 bases and 3 bases, with 9 bases remaining between them. This CDR3 region has 15 residues. CDR3 bases: TGTGCCAGCAGTTTATCATCCAGGCTCAATCAGCCCCAGCATTTT. Its translation is CASSLSSRLNQPQHF.